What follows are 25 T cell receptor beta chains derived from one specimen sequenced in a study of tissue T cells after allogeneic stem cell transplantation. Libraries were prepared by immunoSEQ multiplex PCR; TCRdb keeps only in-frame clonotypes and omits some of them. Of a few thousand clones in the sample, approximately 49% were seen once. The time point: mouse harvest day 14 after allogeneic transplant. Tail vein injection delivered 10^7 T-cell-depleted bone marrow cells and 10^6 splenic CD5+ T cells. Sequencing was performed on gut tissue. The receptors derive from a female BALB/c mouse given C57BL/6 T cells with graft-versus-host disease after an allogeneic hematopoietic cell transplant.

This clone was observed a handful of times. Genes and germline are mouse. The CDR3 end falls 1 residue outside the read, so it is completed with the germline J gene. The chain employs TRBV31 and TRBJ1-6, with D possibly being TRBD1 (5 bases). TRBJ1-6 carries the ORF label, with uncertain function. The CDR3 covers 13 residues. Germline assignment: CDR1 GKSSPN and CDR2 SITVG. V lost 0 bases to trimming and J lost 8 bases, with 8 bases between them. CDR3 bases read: TGTGCCTGGAGTCTAGCCAGGGATTCGCCCCTCTAC. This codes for CAWSLARDSPLY. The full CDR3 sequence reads CAWSLARDSPLYF.

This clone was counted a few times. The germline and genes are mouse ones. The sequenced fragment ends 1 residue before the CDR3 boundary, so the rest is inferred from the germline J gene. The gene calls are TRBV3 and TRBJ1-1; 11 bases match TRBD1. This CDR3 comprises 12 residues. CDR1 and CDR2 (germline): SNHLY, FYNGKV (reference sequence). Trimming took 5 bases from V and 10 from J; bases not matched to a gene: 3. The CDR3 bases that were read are TGTGCCAGCAGCACCGGGACAGGGGGAGTCTTC. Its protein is CASSTGTGGVF. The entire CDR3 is CASSTGTGGVFF.

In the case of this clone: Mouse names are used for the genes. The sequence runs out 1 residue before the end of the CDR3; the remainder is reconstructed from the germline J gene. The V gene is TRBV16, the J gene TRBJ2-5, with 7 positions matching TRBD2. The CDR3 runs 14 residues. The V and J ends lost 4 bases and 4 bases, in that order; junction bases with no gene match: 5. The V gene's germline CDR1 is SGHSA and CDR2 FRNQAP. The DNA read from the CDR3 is TGTGCAAGCAGCTCCCCTGGGGGAGAAGACACCCAGTAC. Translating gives CASSSPGGEDTQY. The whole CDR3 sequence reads CASSSPGGEDTQYF.

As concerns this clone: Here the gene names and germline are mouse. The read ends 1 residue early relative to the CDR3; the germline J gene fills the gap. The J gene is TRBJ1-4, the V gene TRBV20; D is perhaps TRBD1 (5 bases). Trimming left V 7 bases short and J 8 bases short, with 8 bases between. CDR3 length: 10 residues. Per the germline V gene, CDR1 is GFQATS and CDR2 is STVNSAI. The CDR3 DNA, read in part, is TGTGGTGAAACAGGAGAAAGATTATTT. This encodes CGETGERLF. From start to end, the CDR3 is CGETGERLFF.

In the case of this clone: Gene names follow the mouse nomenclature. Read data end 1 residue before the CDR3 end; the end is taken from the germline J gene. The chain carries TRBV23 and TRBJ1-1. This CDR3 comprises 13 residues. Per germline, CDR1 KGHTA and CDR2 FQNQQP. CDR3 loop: CSSSQSWATEVFF. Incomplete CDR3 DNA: TGCTCCAGCAGTCAATCGTGGGCCACAGAAGTCTTC.

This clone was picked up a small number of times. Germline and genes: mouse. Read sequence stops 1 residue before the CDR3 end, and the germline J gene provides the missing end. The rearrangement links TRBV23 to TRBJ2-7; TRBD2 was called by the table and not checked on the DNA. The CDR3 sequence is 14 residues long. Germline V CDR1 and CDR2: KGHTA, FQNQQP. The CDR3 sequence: CSSSQGDWGYEQYF. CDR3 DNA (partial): TGCTCCAGCAGTCAAGGGGACTGGGGCTATGAACAGTAC.

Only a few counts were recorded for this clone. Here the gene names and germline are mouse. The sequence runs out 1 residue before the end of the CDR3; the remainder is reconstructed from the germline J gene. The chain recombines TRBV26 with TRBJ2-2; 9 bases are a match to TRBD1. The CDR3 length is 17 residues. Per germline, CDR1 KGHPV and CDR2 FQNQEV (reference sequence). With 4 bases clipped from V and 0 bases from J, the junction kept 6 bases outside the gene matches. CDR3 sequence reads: CASSRSTGGANTGQLYF. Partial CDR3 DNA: TGTGCCAGCAGTCGATCGACAGGGGGGGCAAACACCGGGCAGCTCTAC.

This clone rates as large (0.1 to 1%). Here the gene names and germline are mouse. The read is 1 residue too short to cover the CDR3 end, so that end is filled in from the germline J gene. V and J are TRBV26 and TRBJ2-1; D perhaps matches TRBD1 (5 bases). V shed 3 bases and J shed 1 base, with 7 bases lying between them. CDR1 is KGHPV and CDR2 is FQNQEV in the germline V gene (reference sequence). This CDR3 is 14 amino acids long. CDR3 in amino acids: CASSLEGNYAEQFF. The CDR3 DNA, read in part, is TGTGCCAGCAGTCTCGAGGGGAACTATGCTGAGCAGTTC. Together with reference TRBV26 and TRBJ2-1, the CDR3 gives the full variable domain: NSKVIQTPRYLVKGQGQKAKMRCIPEKGHPVVFWYQQNKNNEFKFLINFQNQEVLQQIDMTEKRFSAECPSNSPCSLEIQSSEAGDSALYLCASSLEGNYAEQFFGPGTRLTVL.

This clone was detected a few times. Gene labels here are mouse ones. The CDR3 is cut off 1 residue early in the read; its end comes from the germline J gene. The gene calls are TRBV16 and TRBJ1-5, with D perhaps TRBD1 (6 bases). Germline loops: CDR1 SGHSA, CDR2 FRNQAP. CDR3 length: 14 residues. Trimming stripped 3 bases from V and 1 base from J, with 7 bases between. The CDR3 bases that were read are TGTGCAAGCAGCTTGCAGGGGAACAACCAGGCTCCGCTT. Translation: CASSLQGNNQAPL. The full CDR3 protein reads CASSLQGNNQAPLF.

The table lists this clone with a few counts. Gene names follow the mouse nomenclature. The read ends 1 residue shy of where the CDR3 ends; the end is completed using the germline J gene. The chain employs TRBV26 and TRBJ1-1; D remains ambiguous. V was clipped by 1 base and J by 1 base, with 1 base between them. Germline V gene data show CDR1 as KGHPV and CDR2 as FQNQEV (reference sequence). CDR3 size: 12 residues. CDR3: CASSLWNTEVFF. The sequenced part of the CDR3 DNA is TGTGCCAGCAGTCTGTGGAACACAGAAGTCTTC.

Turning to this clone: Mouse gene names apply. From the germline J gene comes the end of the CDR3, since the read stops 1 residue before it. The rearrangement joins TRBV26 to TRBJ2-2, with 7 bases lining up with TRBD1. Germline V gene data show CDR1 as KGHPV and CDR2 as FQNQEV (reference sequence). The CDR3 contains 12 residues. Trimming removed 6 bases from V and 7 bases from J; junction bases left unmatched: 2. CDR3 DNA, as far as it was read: TGTGCCAGCAGGACAGGGATCGGGCAGCTCTAC. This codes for CASRTGIGQLY. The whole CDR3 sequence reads CASRTGIGQLYF.

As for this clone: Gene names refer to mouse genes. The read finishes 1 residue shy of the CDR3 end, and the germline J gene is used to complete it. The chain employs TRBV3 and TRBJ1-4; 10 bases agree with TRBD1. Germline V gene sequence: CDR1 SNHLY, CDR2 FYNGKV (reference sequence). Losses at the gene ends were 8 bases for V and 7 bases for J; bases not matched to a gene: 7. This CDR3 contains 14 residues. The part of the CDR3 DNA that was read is TGTGCCAGCGCCAGGGGGACAGGGGTCGAAAGATTATTT. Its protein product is CASARGTGVERLF. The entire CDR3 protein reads CASARGTGVERLFF.

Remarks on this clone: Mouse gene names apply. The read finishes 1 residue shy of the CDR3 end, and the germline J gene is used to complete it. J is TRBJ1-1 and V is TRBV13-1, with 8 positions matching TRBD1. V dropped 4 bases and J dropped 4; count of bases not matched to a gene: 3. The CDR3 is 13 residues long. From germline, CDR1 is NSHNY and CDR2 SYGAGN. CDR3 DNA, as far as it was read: TGTGCCAGCAGTCAGGGGGCCGGCACAGAAGTCTTC. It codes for CASSQGAGTEVF. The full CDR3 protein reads CASSQGAGTEVFF.

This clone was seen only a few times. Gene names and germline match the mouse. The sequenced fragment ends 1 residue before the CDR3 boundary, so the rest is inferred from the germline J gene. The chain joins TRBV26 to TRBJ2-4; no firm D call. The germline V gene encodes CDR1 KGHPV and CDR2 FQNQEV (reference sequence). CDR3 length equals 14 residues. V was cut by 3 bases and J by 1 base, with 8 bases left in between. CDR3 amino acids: CASSLEGGQNTLYF. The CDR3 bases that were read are TGTGCCAGCAGTCTCGAGGGCGGTCAAAACACCTTGTAC.

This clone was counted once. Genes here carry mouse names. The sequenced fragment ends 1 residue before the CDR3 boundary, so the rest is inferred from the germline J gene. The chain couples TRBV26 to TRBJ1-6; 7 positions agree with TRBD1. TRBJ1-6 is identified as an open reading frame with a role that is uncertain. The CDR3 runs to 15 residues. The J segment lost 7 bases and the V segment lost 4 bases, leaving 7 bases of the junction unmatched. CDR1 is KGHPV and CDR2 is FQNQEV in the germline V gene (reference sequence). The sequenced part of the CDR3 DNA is TGTGCCAGCAGTCAAGAGGGGGCGAGGAATTCGCCCCTCTAC. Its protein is CASSQEGARNSPLY. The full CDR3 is CASSQEGARNSPLYF.

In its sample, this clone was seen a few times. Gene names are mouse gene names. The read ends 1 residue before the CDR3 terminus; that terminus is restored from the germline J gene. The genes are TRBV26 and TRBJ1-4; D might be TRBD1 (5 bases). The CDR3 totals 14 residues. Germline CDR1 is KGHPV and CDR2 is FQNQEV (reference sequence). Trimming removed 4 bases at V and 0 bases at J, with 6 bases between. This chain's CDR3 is CASSRQISNERLFF. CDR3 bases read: TGTGCCAGCAGTCGACAGATTTCCAACGAAAGATTATTT.

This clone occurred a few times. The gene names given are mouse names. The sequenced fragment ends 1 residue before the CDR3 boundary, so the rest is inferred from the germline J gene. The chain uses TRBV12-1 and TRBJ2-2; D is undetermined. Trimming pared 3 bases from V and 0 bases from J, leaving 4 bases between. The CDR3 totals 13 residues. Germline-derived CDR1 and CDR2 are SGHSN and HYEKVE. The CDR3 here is CASSKANTGQLYF. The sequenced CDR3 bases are TGTGCCAGCTCTAAAGCAAACACCGGGCAGCTCTAC.

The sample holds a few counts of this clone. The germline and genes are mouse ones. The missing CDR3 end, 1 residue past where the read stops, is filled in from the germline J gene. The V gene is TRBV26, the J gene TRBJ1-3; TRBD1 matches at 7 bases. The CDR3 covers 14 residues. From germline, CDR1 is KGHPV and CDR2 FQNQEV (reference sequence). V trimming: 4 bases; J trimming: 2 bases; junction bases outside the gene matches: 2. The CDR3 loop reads CASSPQGAGNTLYF. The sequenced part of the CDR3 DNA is TGTGCCAGCAGTCCTCAGGGGGCTGGAAATACGCTCTAT.

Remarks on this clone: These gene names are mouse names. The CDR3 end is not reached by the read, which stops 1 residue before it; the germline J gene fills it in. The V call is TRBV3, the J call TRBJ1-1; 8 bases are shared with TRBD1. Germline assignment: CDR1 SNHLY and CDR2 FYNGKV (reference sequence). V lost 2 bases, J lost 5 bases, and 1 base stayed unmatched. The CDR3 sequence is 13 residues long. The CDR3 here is CASSLRQGTEVFF. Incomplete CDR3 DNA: TGTGCCAGCAGCTTAAGACAGGGGACAGAAGTCTTC.

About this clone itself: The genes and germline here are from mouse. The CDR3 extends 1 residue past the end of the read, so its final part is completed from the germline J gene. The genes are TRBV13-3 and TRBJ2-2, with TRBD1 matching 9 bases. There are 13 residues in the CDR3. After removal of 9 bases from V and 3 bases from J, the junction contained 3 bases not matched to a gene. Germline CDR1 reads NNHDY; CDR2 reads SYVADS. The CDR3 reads CATRDRDTGQLYF. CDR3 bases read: TGTGCCACTCGGGACAGGGACACCGGGCAGCTCTAC.

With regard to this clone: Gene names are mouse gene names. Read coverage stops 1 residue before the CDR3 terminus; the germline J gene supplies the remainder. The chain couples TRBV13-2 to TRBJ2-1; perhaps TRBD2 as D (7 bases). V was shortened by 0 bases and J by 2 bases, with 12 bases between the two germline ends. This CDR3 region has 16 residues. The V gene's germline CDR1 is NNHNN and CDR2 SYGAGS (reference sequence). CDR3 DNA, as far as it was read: TGTGCCAGCGGTGATGAAAGCTGGGGGCACTATGCTGAGCAGTTC. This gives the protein CASGDESWGHYAEQF. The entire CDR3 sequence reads CASGDESWGHYAEQFF.

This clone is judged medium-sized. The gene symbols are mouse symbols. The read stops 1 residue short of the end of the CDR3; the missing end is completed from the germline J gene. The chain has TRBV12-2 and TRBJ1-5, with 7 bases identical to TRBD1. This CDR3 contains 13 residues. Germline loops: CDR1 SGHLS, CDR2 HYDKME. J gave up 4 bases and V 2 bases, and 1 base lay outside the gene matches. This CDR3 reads CASSHRGNQAPLF. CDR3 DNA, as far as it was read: TGTGCCAGCTCTCACAGGGGAAACCAGGCTCCGCTT.

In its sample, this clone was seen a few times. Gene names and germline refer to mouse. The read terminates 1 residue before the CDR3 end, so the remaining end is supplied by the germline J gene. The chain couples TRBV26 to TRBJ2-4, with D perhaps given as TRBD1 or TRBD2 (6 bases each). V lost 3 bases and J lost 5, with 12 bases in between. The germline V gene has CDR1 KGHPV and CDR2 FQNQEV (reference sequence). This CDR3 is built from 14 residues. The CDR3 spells CASSLRGRGNTLYF. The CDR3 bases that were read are TGTGCCAGCAGTCTTCGGGGGCGCGGAAACACCTTGTAC.

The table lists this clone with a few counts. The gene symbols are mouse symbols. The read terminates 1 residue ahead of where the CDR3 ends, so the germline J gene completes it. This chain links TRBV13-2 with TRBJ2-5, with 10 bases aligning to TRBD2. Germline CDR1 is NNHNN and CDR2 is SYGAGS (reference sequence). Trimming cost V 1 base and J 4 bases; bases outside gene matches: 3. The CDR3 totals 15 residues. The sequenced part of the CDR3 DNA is TGTGCCAGCGGTGATAACTGGGGGGGGGAAGACACCCAGTAC. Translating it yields CASGDNWGGEDTQY. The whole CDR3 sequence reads CASGDNWGGEDTQYF.

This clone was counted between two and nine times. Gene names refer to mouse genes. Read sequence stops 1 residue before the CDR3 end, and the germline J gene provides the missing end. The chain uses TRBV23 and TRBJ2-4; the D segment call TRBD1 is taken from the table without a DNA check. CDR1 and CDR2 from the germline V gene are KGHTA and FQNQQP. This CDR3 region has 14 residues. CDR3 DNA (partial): TGCTCCAGCAGTCAATCACAGGACAGGGACACCTTGTAC. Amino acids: CSSSQSQDRDTLY. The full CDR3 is CSSSQSQDRDTLYF.